Sequencing of this T cell receptor beta chain was carried out in a study of post-analysis software for immune sequencing data. General study results and limits: TRBV segments more frequent in patients than in controls numbered several and included TRBV5-6, TRBV5-1 and TRBV20-1.

The TCR beta cDNA libraries carried unique molecular identifiers. T cells numbering about 0.95 to 11 million gave rise to 500,000 or so cDNA molecules. TCRdb called the PCR reads again in MiXCR, with one record for every CDR3 protein. The sample contains fewer than 850,000 distinct CDR3 sequences, 30% of which appear only once. Details on this clonotype: Its antigen is unknown.

In germline, CDR1 is MGHDK, CDR2 SYGVNS. The V and J ends lost 1 base and 0 bases respectively, with 10 bases between them. The CDR3 extends over 17 amino acids. The clonotype originates from a girl aged 10-17 years with multiple sclerosis. The sample comprised blood. This chain connects TRBV25-1 to TRBJ1-6, with a possible D match to TRBD1 (6 bases). CDR3 nucleotides: TGTGCCAGCAGTGAATTTAAGGGGGGCTCCTATAATTCACCCCTCCACTTT. Its translation is CASSEFKGGSYNSPLHF.